The source of this TCR beta chain is a study of blood T cell repertoires in COVID-19. Sequencing used immunoSEQ multiplex PCR; TCRdb keeps in-frame clones, though not all of them. The sample shows roughly 250,000 clones, 80% to 90% of them seen only once. This study enrolled people aged about 18 to 90 from about two dozen US geographic areas. The V gene lost 1 base and the J gene lost 9 bases, with 10 bases spanning the gap. The CDR3 is 14 residues long. Germline CDR1 and CDR2: SEHNR and FQNEAQ (reference sequence). The source of this sequence is a woman aged 45-65 years who had recovered from COVID-19. This chain links TRBV7-9 with TRBJ1-6; D possibly corresponds to TRBD1 (5 bases). The source material was PBMCs or T cells enriched from blood (not recorded which). This CDR3 is CASSLDRLISPLHF. CDR3 nucleotides: TGTGCCAGCAGCTTAGACAGGCTAATTTCACCCCTCCACTTT.